Each of the 17 T cell receptor beta chains below was sequenced from the same sample in a study of T cells in narcolepsy (dated by TCRdb to 2017 to 2018). The library was obtained by the immunoSEQ multiplex PCR assay. TCRdb limited this immuneACCESS table to in-frame rearrangements with V and J called. A share of clones is missing; checked studies link under half to unresolved V genes, and the rest is unexplained. The sample table records under 35,000 clones; around 79% of these occur just once. The ten largest clones capture approximately 1.1% of the sample. The source material was CD45RA- memory CD4+ T cells from PBMCs. The cell subset or site tag for this specimen amounts to: memory T cells sorted ex vivo from peripheral blood. These receptors came from a human donor with narcolepsy.

This clone was observed a few times. The chain has TRBV21-1 and TRBJ1-5. TRBV21-1 has pseudogene status. This CDR3 is 14 amino acids long. In nucleotides, the CDR3 is TGTGCCAGCAGCAAACGCGGGGTCCATCAGCCCCAGCATTTT. Translation: CASSKRGVHQPQHF.

This chain links TRBV30 with TRBJ1-6; D not resolved. Between the trimmed V and J ends, which lost 0 bases and 9 bases, there was a span of 9 bases. CDR3 length equals 13 residues. Germline V lookup: CDR1 GTSNPN, CDR2 SVGIG (reference sequence). The CDR3 protein is CAWSVPAGSPLHF. The CDR3 coding sequence is TGTGCCTGGAGTGTCCCTGCGGGTTCACCCCTCCACTTT.

There are a few counts of this clone. This rearrangement joins TRBV5-1 to TRBJ2-7; D might be TRBD1 or TRBD2, each matching 6 bases. Germline CDR1 and CDR2: SGHRS and YFSETQ. V was trimmed by 1 base and J by 6 bases, leaving 17 bases between them. The CDR3 is 15 residues long. CDR3 protein: CASSLTAGVGGEQYF. CDR3 DNA: TGCGCCAGCAGCTTGACCGCAGGGGTCGGGGGCGAGCAGTACTTC.

This chain links TRBV4-3 with TRBJ2-5; 7 nucleotides align to TRBD2. With the DNA end fitting TRBJ2-7 better, the J assignment may be wrong. Germline V gene data show CDR1 as LGHNA and CDR2 as YSLEER. The CDR3 has 16 amino acids. This CDR3 reads CASSQALRTRSYEQYF. CDR3 nucleotide sequence: TGCGCCAGCAGCCAAGCTTTGAGGACTAGGAGCTACGAGCAGTACTTC.

This chain links TRBV5-4 with TRBJ2-7, with 10 bases matching TRBD2. Per germline, CDR1 SGHNT and CDR2 YYREEE (reference sequence). The CDR3 is 14 amino acids. The J segment lost 8 bases and the V segment lost 1 base, leaving 6 bases of the junction unmatched. The CDR3: CASSLSSGRGKQYF. DNA for the CDR3: TGTGCCAGCAGCTTGTCTAGCGGGAGAGGCAAGCAGTACTTC.

CDR3 bases: TGTGCCAGCAGCTTAGGGTGGACGGAAGACTACGAGCAGTACTTC. This gives the protein CASSLGWTEDYEQYF. This sequence joins TRBV7-6 and TRBJ2-7; D gene ambiguous. CDR3 length: 15 amino acids. Germline V gene data show CDR1 as SGHVS and CDR2 as FNYEAQ. V lost 1 base and J 3 bases, leaving 13 bases between the germline ends.

On this clone: An end of the junction does not agree with germline; a read error may underlie this. The rearrangement joins TRBV28 to TRBJ2-7; a weak D match, TRBD2 (6 bases). Germline assignment: CDR1 MDHEN and CDR2 SYDVKM. The CDR3 loop spans 12 amino acids. The CDR3 loop is CASSLGTPGLNF. Written as DNA, the CDR3 is TGTGCCAGCAGTCTCGGGACTCCCGGGTTGAACTTC.

This clone was counted once. This chain links TRBV7-2 with TRBJ2-7; 8 nucleotides agree with TRBD2. V trimming: 1 base; J trimming: 7 bases; junction bases outside the gene matches: 12. Germline V gene sequence: CDR1 SGHTA, CDR2 FQGNSA. This CDR3 region has 16 residues. This CDR3 is CASSLVAGRARSEQYF. Here the CDR3 DNA reads TGTGCCAGCAGCTTAGTGGCCGGGAGGGCGCGTTCAGAGCAGTACTTC.

The chain combines TRBV28 with TRBJ2-5; 7 nucleotides align to TRBD1. The DNA end is more similar to TRBJ2-7, so the J call may be wrong. The CDR3 has 18 residues. Germline V gene lookup returns CDR1 MDHEN and CDR2 SYDVKM. DNA for the CDR3: TGTGCCAGCAAATCTCCGGGACAGTTGACGACCTTGACCTACGAGCAGTACTTC. Its translation is CASKSPGQLTTLTYEQYF.

Comments on this clone: The germline gene is not matched at one end of the junction; a read error may be the cause. This chain links TRBV11-1 with TRBJ2-3; D is unclear. CDR3 size: 15 residues. Germline assignment: CDR1 SGHAT and CDR2 FQDESV (reference sequence). The CDR3 DNA reads TGTGCCAGCAGCTTTGGTGGCGATGTCACAAATACGCAGTATTTT. Protein sequence: CASSFGGDVTNTQYF.

Here the CDR3 DNA reads TGTGCCAGCAGTCAGGGCCCATCCGAGCAGTACTTC. It is translated as CASSQGPSEQYF. The genes are TRBV28 and TRBJ2-7, with D possibly matching TRBD1 (5 bases). Germline V CDR1 and CDR2: MDHEN, SYDVKM. CDR3 length equals 12 residues. V lost 5 bases and J 6 bases, leaving 11 bases between the germline ends.

This clone was counted between two and nine times. V gene TRBV9 combines with J gene TRBJ2-2; 8 bases are shared with TRBD2. CDR3 length: 16 amino acids. CDR1 and CDR2 from the germline V gene are SGDLS and YYNGEE. V dropped 3 bases and J dropped 4; count of bases not matched to a gene: 8. This CDR3 is CASSGTAGEGTGELFF. The CDR3 DNA is TGTGCCAGCAGCGGGACAGCGGGAGAGGGCACCGGGGAGCTGTTTTTT.

The CDR3 sequence is CASSLEGGEDTQYF. CDR3 in DNA: TGCGCCAGCAGCTTGGAGGGAGGAGAAGATACGCAGTATTTT. The rearrangement uses TRBV5-1 and TRBJ2-3, with a weak D call TRBD2 (6 bases). V dropped 0 bases and J dropped 5 bases, with 10 bases sitting between them. The CDR3 length is 14 residues. Germline V gene sequence: CDR1 SGHRS, CDR2 YFSETQ.

This chain connects TRBV10-1 to TRBJ2-3, with 12 bases lining up with TRBD2. The CDR3 consists of 14 residues. Per germline, CDR1 WNHNN and CDR2 SYGVQD (reference sequence). J lost 3 bases, V lost 9 bases, and 4 bases had no gene match. CDR3 nucleotide sequence: TGCGCCAGGGGACTAGCGGGCGGGACAGATACGCAGTATTTT. Its translation: CARGLAGGTDTQYF.

With respect to this clone: The identical CDR3 is also encoded by other nucleotide sequences in the sample. This chain links TRBV18 with TRBJ1-2; the D is unclear. V lost 2 bases to trimming and J lost 3 bases, with 7 bases between them. The CDR3 spans 13 residues. The germline CDR1 and CDR2 sequences are KGHSH and LQKENI. The CDR3, as DNA: TGTGCCAGCTCACCAGGAAGGGACTATGGCTACACCTTC. This sequence encodes CASSPGRDYGYTF.

The V and J genes are TRBV5-1 and TRBJ1-1; 11 bases align to TRBD1. The CDR3 sequence is 13 residues long. In germline, CDR1 is SGHRS, CDR2 YFSETQ. J was trimmed by 10 bases and V by 2 bases; bases with no gene match: 4. Here the CDR3 reads CASSLGTGGSAFF. DNA for the CDR3: TGCGCCAGCAGCTTAGGGACAGGGGGTTCAGCTTTCTTT.

The chain links TRBV7-3 to TRBJ2-5; TRBD2 agrees at 8 bases. Germline V gives CDR1 SGHTA, CDR2 FQGTGA. CDR3 length: 15 residues. The V gene end was trimmed by 4 bases and the J gene end by 2 bases; junction bases not matched to a gene: 6. The CDR3 DNA follows: TGTGCCAGCAGCTCGGCGGGAGGTAGGCAAGAGACCCAGTACTTC. This encodes CASSSAGGRQETQYF.